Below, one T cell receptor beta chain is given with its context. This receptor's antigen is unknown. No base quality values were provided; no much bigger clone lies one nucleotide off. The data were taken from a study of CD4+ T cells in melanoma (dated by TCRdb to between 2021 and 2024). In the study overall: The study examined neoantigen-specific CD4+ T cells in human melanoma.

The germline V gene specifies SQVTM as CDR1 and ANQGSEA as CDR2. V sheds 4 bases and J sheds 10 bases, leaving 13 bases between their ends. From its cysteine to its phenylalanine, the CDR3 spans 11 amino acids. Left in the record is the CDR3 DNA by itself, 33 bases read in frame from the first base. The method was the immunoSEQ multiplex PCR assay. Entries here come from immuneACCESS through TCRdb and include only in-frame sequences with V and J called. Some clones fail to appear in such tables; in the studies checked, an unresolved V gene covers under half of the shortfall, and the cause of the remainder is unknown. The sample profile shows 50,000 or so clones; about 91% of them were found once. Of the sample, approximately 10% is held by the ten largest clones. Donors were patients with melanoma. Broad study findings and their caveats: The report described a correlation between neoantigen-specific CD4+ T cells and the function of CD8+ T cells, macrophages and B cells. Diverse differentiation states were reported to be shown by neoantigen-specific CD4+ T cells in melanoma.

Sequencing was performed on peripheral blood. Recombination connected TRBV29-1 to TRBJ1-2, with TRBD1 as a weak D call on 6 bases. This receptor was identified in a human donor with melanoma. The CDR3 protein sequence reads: CSVVSTGAYTF. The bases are TGCAGCGTTGTTTCGACAGGCGCCTACACCTTC.